A selection of T cell receptor beta chains follows, all from one sample in a study of shared clonotypes between healthy human individuals. Using immunoSEQ multiplex PCR, the repertoire was profiled, and TCRdb retains in-frame clones only, with some absent. The profile shows approximately 100,000 clones, 68% of them singletons. The source material was memory CD8+ T cells sorted from blood. These receptors were collected from a woman aged 25-40 years in good health. The CDR3 runs from the conserved cysteine through the conserved F or W. Each record gives: J gene, clone size, D gene, V gene, CDR3 DNA, CDR3 protein. D genes are given only for firm matches. Size is omitted from some rows. Given values are once, few, many or a class for expanded clones.

TRBJ2-5 | . | TRBD2 | TRBV7-3 | TGTGCCAGCAGCCTCCCTCCCGTTGCGGGAGAGGGTGAAGAGACCCAGTACTTC | CASSLPPVAGEGEETQYF
TRBJ2-1 | . | . | TRBV27 | TGTGCCAGCAGTTCCCGTACGGACAGTTGGGTCAATGAGCAGTTCTTC | CASSSRTDSWVNEQFF
TRBJ1-1 | many | TRBD1 | TRBV11-1 | TGTGCCAGCAGCCCAGGACAGGGATGGAACACTGAAGCTTTCTTT | CASSPGQGWNTEAFF
TRBJ2-5 | once | . | TRBV11-1 | TGTGCCAGCAGCTTAAACAGACGAATGTCCGGTCAAGAGACCCAGTACTTC | CASSLNRRMSGQETQYF
TRBJ2-3 | once | TRBD2 | TRBV29-1 | TGCAGCGTTGGGCTAGCGGGAAGGACAGATACGCAGTATTTT | CSVGLAGRTDTQYF
TRBJ2-7 | few | . | TRBV29-1 | TGCAGCGTTGAATTGGTCACAGGCGGCGAGCAGTACTTC | CSVELVTGGEQYF
TRBJ2-4 | . | . | TRBV2 | TGTGCCAGCAGTACTCCAGATGTCCCTAGCGTCATAGACATTCAGTACTTC | CASSTPDVPSVIDIQYF
TRBJ1-1 | . | . | TRBV19 | TGTGCCAGTAGTATTCACGGGGGTGTGAACACTGAAGCTTTCTTT | CASSIHGGVNTEAFF
TRBJ2-7 | . | . | TRBV13 | TGTGCCAGCAGCCCCCCGGGAGTTTACGAGCAGTACTTC | CASSPPGVYEQYF
TRBJ1-4 | . | . | TRBV19 | TGTGCCAGTAGAGGCTATGATTCGGCTAATGAAAAACTGTTTTTT | CASRGYDSANEKLFF
TRBJ2-7 | . | . | TRBV30 | TGTGCCTGGAGTGTACTCCTTGACGAGCAGTACTTC | CAWSVLLDEQYF
TRBJ2-2 | . | TRBD2 | TRBV6-1 | TGTGCCAGCAGTGGTAGCGGGGGGGACACCGGGGAGCTGTTTTTT | CASSGSGGDTGELFF
TRBJ2-3 | . | TRBD2 | TRBV9 | TGTGCCAGCAGCCCTACTAGCGGGAGGGGGAATACGCAGTATTTT | CASSPTSGRGNTQYF
TRBJ2-7 | . | . | TRBV19 | TGTGCCAGTAGTATTGGCCCGACCCGCGAGCAGTACTTC | CASSIGPTREQYF
TRBJ1-2 | many | . | TRBV15 | TGTGCCACCAGCAGAGCACCGGGGGCGCAGGAAAACTATGGCTACACCTTC | CATSRAPGAQENYGYTF
TRBJ2-7 | . | TRBD1 | TRBV25-1 | TGTGCCAGCAGTGAATTTGGGACAGGGAAATACGAGCAGTACTTC | CASSEFGTGKYEQYF
TRBJ1-1 | once | . | TRBV6-4 | TGTGCCAGCAGTGACTCGGGGGAGGACACTGAAGCTTTCTTT | CASSDSGEDTEAFF
TRBJ2-7 | . | . | TRBV6-4 | TGTGCCAGCAGTGGCGCCTGGGACTTACCCTACGAGCAGTACTTC | CASSGAWDLPYEQYF
TRBJ1-5 | . | . | TRBV11-2 | TGTGCCAGCAGCTTATCAGGGTCTTCGGGCAATCAGCCCCAGCATTTT | CASSLSGSSGNQPQHF
TRBJ2-7 | . | TRBD2 | TRBV27 | TGTGCCAGCAGTTTGATCGGGACTAGCGGGTACGAGCAGTACTTC | CASSLIGTSGYEQYF
TRBJ2-7 | . | . | TRBV7-9 | TGTGCCAGCAGCTTTGAGACAGCCTACGAGCAGTACTTC | CASSFETAYEQYF
TRBJ1-2 | once | . | TRBV27 | TGTGCCAGCAGTCCGATTACAGGGAATAACTATGGCTACACCTTC | CASSPITGNNYGYTF
TRBJ1-2 | . | . | TRBV19 | TGTGCCAGTAGTATATCTGCATGGAGTGGCTACACCTTC | CASSISAWSGYTF
TRBJ2-3 | . | . | TRBV7-9 | TGTGCCAGCAGCTTGCCCGGTCTTCCAGATACGCAGTATTTT | CASSLPGLPDTQYF
TRBJ2-7 | once | . | TRBV19 | TGTGCCAGTAGTATCCAGGGGGGGGACGAGCAGTACTTC | CASSIQGGDEQYF
TRBJ2-3 | few | . | TRBV10-3 | TGTGCCATCAGTGATGGAGGAAATCCTAGCACAGATACGCAGTATTTT | CAISDGGNPSTDTQYF
TRBJ2-1 | . | TRBD2 | TRBV25-1 | TGTGCCAGCAGTGTGGAAATCGGGACTAGCAATGAGCAGTTCTTC | CASSVEIGTSNEQFF
TRBJ1-2 | . | . | TRBV5-8 | TGTGCCAGCAGCTTCGCCGACAGGAATGACTATGGCTACACCTTC | CASSFADRNDYGYTF
TRBJ2-7 | once | . | TRBV11-1 | TGTGCCAGCAGTTTACGGGGTACGTGGGAGCAGTACTTC | CASSLRGTWEQYF
TRBJ2-7 | once | . | TRBV5-1 | TGCGCCAGCAGCTGGGGAAGCCTCTACGAGCAGTACTTC | CASSWGSLYEQYF
TRBJ2-7 | . | TRBD2 | TRBV5-1 | TGCGCCAGCAGCTTGGAAAGGGGCGGGAGGGCCGAGCAGTACTTC | CASSLERGGRAEQYF
TRBJ2-7 | . | . | TRBV4-2 | TGTGCCAGCAGCCAAGATCCAGGGGTCTACTACGAGCAGTACTTC | CASSQDPGVYYEQYF
TRBJ2-3 | . | . | TRBV4-1 | TGCGCCAGCAGCCAAGAAGGGTCGGGAAGATCCACAGATACGCAGTATTTT | CASSQEGSGRSTDTQYF
TRBJ2-7 | . | TRBD2 | TRBV7-9 | TGTGCCAGCAGCTTATCTAGCGGGAGAGGCGAGCAGTACTTC | CASSLSSGRGEQYF
TRBJ2-1 | . | TRBD2 | TRBV2 | TGTGCCACCGGGACTACCCACAATGAGCAGTTCTTC | CATGTTHNEQFF
TRBJ2-1 | . | . | TRBV5-4 | TGTGCCAGCAGCTCGCTTTCTGAGCAGTTCTTC | CASSSLSEQFF
TRBJ2-1 | . | . | TRBV4-1 | TGCGCCAGCAGCCAAGATCGGGCAAACCACAATGAGCAGTTCTTC | CASSQDRANHNEQFF
TRBJ2-1 | once | TRBD2 | TRBV11-2 | TGTGCCAGCAGCTTGGGACTAGCGGGAGGAACAACTGACTACAATGAGCAGTTCTTC | CASSLGLAGGTTDYNEQFF
TRBJ2-1 | . | . | TRBV2 | TGTGCCAGCACCGCCCCCGCTGGGGGGACGGAGCAGTTCTTC | CASTAPAGGTEQFF